This TCR beta chain was captured in a study of vaccination and CD4 T cells after COVID-19. Overall study: The cells were exposed to overlapping spike peptides originating from SARS-CoV-2, HCoV-NL63, HCoV-OC43 and HCoV-229E for stimulation.

Whole-study results and caveats: The analysis of convalescent patients involved relatively few individuals and lacked early post-infection timepoints.

Sequencing of the DNA from cultured CD4+ T cells was carried out with the Oncomine TCR Beta short-read assay. In TCRdb, the PCR reads were re-called with MiXCR into one record per CDR3 protein. The sample has about 17,000 distinct CDR3 sequences, 57% seen once. From germline, CDR1 is SEHNR and CDR2 FQNEAQ (reference sequence). The CDR3 extends over 14 amino acids. Trimming shortened V by 5 bases and J by 6 bases, and 13 bases separated the two germline ends. Worth noting for this clonotype: Its specificity is not known.

The treatment was: approximately nine-day PBMC culture with coronavirus spike peptide pools or control peptides (ViraFEST assay). J is TRBJ1-4 and V is TRBV7-9, with a tentative D call TRBD1 (5 bases). The sample comprised CD4+ T cells from blood, cultured in vitro. The TCR was taken from a human donor who had recovered from COVID-19. Written as DNA, the CDR3 is TGTGCCAGCAGCATCGGGGCCCAAGATGAAAAACTGTTTTTT. This sequence encodes CASSIGAQDEKLFF.